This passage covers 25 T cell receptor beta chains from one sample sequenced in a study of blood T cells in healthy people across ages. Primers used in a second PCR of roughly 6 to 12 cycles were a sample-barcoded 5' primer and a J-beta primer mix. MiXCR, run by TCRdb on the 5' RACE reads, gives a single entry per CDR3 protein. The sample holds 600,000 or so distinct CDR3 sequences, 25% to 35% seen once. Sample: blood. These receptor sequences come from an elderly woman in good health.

CDR3 coding DNA: TGTGCCAGCACAAGGGAAGCCACCGAGACCCAGTACTTC. Protein: CASTREATETQYF. V is TRBV6-6 and J is TRBJ2-5, with D unclear. The CDR3 has 13 amino acids. Germline assignment: CDR1 MNHNY and CDR2 SVGAGI (reference sequence). The V and J ends lost 7 bases and 5 bases respectively, with 14 bases between them.

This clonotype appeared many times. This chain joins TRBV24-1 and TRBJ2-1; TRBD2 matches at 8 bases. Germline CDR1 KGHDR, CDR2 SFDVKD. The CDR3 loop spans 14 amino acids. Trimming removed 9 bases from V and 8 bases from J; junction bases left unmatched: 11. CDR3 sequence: CATDSGGPLYEQFF. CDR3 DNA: TGTGCCACCGATTCGGGGGGGCCGCTGTATGAGCAGTTCTTC.

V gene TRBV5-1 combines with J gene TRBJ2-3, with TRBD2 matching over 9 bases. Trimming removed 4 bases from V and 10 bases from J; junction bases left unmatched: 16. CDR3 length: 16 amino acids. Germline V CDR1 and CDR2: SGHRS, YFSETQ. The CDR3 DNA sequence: TGCGCCAGCAGCCGGGCCGGGACTAGCTTTGTGGATGCGCAGTATTTT. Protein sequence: CASSRAGTSFVDAQYF.

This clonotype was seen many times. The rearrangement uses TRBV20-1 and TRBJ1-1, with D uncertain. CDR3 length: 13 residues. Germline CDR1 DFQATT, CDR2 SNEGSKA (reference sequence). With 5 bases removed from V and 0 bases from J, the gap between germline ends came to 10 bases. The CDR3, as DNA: TGCAGTGCTGTACCTGTCATGAACACTGAAGCTTTCTTT. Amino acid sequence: CSAVPVMNTEAFF.

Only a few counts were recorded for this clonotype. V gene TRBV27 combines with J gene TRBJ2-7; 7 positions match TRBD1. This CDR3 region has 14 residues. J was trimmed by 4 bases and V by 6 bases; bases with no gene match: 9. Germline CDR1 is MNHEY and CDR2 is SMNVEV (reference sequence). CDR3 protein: CASRFVQGNYEQYF. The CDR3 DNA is TGTGCCAGCAGGTTTGTACAGGGGAATTACGAGCAGTACTTC.

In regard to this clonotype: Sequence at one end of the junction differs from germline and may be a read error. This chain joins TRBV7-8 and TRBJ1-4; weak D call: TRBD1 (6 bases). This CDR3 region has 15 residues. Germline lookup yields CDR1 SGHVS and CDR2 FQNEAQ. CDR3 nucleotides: TGTGCCAGCAGCCGTCGCGAGGCAAGGGGGGAAAAACGGTTTTTT. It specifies CASSRREARGEKRFF. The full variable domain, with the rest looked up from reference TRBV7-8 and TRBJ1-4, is GAGVSQSPRYKVAKRGQDVALRCDPISGHVSLFWYQQALGQGPEFLTYFQNEAQLDKSGLPSDRFFAERPEGSVSTLKIQRTQQEDSAVYLCASSRREARGEKRFFGSGTQLSVL.

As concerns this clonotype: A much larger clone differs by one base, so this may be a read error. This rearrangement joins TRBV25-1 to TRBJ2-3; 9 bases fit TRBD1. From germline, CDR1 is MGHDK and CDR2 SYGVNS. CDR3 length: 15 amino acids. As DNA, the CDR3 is TGTGCCTGCAGTAGCACCGGGACAGGGACAGATACGCAGTATTTT. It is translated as CACSSTGTGTDTQYF.

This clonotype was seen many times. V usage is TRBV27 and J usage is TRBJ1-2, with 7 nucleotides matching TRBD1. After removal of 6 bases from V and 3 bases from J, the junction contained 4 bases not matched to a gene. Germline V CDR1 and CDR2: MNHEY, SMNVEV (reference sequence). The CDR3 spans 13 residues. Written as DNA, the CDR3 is TGTGCCAGCAGCTCCGGGACAGACTATGGCTACACCTTC. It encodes CASSSGTDYGYTF.

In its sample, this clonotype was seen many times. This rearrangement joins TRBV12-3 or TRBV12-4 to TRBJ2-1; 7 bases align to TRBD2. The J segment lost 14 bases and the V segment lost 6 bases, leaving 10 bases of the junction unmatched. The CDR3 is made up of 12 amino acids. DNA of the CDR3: TGTGCCAGCAGCCTCCTTCTGGGAGGGGAGTTCTTC. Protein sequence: CASSLLLGGEFF.

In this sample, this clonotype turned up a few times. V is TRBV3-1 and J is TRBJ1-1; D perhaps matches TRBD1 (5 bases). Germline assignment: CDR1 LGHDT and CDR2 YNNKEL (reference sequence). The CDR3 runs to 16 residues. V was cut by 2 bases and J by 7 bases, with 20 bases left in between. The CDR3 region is CASSQILLQRGDEAFF. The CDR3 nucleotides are TGTGCCAGCAGCCAAATACTCCTCCAGCGAGGGGATGAAGCTTTCTTT.

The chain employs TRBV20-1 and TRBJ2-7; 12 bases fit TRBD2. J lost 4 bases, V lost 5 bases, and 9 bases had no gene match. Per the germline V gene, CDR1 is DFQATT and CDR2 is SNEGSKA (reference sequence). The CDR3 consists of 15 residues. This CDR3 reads CSAWPLTSGGYEQYF. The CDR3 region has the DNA TGCAGTGCTTGGCCCTTGACTAGCGGGGGTTACGAGCAGTACTTC.

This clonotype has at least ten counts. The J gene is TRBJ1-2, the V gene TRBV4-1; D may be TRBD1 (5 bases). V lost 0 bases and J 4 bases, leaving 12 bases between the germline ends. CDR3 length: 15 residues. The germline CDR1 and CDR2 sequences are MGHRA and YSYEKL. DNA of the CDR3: TGCGCCAGCAGCCAAGACCAGGGCTATTTCTATGGCTACACCTTC. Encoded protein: CASSQDQGYFYGYTF.

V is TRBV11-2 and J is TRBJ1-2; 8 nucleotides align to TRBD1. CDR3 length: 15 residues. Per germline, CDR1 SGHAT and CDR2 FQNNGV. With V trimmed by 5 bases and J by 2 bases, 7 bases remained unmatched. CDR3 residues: CASSPYRGTNYGYTF. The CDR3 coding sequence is TGTGCCAGCAGCCCTTACAGGGGGACGAACTATGGCTACACCTTC.

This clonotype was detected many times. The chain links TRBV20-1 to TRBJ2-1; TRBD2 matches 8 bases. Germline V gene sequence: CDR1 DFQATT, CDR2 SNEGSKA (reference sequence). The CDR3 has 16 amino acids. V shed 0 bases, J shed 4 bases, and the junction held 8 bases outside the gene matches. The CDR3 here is CSARDRAGARYNEQFF. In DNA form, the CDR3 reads TGCAGTGCTAGAGATCGAGCGGGGGCCCGTTACAATGAGCAGTTCTTC.

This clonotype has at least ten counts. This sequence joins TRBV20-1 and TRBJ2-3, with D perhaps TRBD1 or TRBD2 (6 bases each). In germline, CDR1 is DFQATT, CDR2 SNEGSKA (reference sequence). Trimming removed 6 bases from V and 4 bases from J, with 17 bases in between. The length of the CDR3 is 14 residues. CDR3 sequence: CSARRGASADTQYF. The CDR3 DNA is TGCAGTGCCCGAAGGGGGGCGAGTGCAGATACGCAGTATTTT.

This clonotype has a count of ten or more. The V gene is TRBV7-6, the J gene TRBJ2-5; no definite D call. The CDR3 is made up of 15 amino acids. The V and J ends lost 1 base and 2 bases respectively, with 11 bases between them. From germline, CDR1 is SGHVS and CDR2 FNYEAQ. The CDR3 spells CASSLGLGRQETQYF. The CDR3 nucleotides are TGTGCCAGCAGCTTAGGATTGGGTCGACAAGAGACCCAGTACTTC.

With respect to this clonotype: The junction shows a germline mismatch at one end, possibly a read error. The CDR3 sequence is CATSRDKGILNTGERFF. CDR3 bases: TGTGCCACCAGCAGAGATAAGGGGATCCTGAACACCGGGGAGCGGTTTTTT. The rearrangement uses TRBV15 and TRBJ2-2; either TRBD1 or TRBD2 may supply D (5 bases each). Per germline, CDR1 LNHNV and CDR2 YYDKDF (reference sequence). The CDR3 is 17 amino acids.

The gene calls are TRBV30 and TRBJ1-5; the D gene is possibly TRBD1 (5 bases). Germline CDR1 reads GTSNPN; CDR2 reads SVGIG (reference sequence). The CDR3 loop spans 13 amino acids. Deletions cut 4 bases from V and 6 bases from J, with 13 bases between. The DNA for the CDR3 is TGTGCCTGGACGGGGGACTCAGGTCAGCCCCAGCATTTT. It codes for CAWTGDSGQPQHF.

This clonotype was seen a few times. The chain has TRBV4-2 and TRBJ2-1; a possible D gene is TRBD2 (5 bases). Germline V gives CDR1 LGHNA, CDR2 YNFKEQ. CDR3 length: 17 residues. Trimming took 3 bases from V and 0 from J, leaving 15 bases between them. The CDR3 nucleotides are TGTGCCAGCAGCCAGGTTGGAGGCCTGAGCTCCTACAATGAGCAGTTCTTC. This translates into CASSQVGGLSSYNEQFF.

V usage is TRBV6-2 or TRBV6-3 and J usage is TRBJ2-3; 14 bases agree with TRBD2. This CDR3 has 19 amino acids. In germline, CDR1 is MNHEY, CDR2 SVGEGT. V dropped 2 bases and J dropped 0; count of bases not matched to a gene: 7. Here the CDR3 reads CASSYPYGLAGGSTDTQYF. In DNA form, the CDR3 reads TGTGCCAGCAGTTACCCCTATGGACTAGCGGGGGGAAGCACAGATACGCAGTATTTT.

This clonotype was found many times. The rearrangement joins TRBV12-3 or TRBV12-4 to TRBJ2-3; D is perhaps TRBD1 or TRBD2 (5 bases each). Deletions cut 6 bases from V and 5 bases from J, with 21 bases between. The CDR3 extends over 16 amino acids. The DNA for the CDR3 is TGTGCCAGCAGCTCGGGACGGAGGTTCCGGGGAGATACGCAGTATTTT. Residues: CASSSGRRFRGDTQYF.

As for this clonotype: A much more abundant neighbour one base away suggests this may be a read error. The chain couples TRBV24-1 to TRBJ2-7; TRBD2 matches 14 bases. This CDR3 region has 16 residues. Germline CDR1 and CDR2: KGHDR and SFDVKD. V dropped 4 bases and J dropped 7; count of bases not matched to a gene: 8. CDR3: CATSDPGLAGGYEQYF. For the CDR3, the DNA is TGTGCCACCAGTGACCCAGGACTAGCGGGGGGATATGAGCAGTACTTC.

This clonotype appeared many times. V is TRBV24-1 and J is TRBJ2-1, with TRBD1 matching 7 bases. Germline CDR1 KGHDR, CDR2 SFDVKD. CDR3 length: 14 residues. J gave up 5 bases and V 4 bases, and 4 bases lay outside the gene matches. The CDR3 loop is CATSETGTDNEQFF. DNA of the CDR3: TGTGCCACCAGTGAAACTGGGACAGACAATGAGCAGTTCTTC.

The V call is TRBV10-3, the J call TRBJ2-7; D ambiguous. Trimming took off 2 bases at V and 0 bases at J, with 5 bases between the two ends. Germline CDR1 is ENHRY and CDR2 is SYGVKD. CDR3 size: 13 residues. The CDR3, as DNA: TGTGCCATCAGTGAGCTGGGCTCCTACGAGCAGTACTTC. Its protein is CAISELGSYEQYF.

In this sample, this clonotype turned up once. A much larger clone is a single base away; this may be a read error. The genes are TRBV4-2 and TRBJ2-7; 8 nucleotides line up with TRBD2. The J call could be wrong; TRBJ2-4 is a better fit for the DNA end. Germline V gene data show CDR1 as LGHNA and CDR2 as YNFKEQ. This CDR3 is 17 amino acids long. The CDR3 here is CASGQETSADIVNIQYF. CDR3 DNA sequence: TGTGCCAGCGGCCAAGAGACTAGCGCGGATATTGTAAACATTCAGTACTTC.